Listed below are T cell receptor beta chains from one sample, sequenced in a study of blood T cell repertoires in COVID-19. Sequenced by immunoSEQ multiplex PCR; TCRdb stores in-frame clones only, minus some. The sample includes under 200,000 clones, 85% of them seen just once. The sequenced sample consisted of peripheral blood. These receptors were taken from a woman older than 75 with acute or convalescent COVID-19. CDR3s include the opening cysteine and the closing phenylalanine or tryptophan. Fields, in order: clone size, V gene, D gene, J gene, CDR3 DNA, CDR3 protein. A D gene is named only where the DNA matches it firmly. Rows may omit the clone size; those that give it use once, few, many or a size class.

once	TRBV7-2	NA	TRBJ2-3	TGTGCCAGCAGCTTAACCCCCTCTAGCCCCGATACGCAGTATTTT	CASSLTPSSPDTQYF
NA	TRBV27	TRBD1	TRBJ2-7	TGTGCCAGCAGGACCCCGGGGACAGGGAGAAGGAACGAGCAGTACTTC	CASRTPGTGRRNEQYF
once	TRBV30	NA	TRBJ1-3	TGTGCCTGGGGACAGAGCTCTGGAAACACCATATATTTT	CAWGQSSGNTIYF
NA	TRBV4-1	NA	TRBJ2-3	TGCGCCAGCAGCCAGGCTGACAGGGGGCTAGGTAGCGGGAGAGATACGCAGTATTTT	CASSQADRGLGSGRDTQYF
NA	TRBV19	NA	TRBJ2-3	TGTGCCAGTAATAAACGGGACACAGATACGCAGTATTTT	CASNKRDTDTQYF
NA	TRBV7-2	NA	TRBJ2-7	TGTGCCAGCAGCTTAGCGGCGGGAAGCTCCTACGAGCAGTACTTC	CASSLAAGSSYEQYF
NA	TRBV28	NA	TRBJ2-5	TGTGCCGGATCGGTTCGGGGGGAGACCCAGTACTTC	CAGSVRGETQYF
NA	TRBV7-2	TRBD2	TRBJ2-1	TGTGCCAGCAGCACCGGCGTGGGACTAGTGGGCAATGAGCAGTTCTTC	CASSTGVGLVGNEQFF
once	TRBV11-2	NA	TRBJ1-4	TGTGCCAGCAGCTTAATTAGGGGCACTAATGAAAAACTGTTTTTT	CASSLIRGTNEKLFF
NA	TRBV6-5	TRBD1	TRBJ1-1	TGTGCCAGCAGTAAACAGGGGGCGCGAGCTTTCTTT	CASSKQGARAFF
few	TRBV4-3	TRBD1	TRBJ1-3	TGCGCCAGCAGCCAGAAAGCGACAGGGGATGGAAACACCATATATTTT	CASSQKATGDGNTIYF
NA	TRBV4-3	NA	TRBJ2-5	TGCGCCAGCAGCCAAGAAGGGGCGGGGGCGGAGACCCAGTACTTC	CASSQEGAGAETQYF
NA	TRBV24-1	NA	TRBJ1-1	TGTGCCACCAGTGACCGCACAGGATCTGAAGCTTTCTTT	CATSDRTGSEAFF
NA	TRBV9	NA	TRBJ2-5	TGTGCCAGCAGCGCCGGACAGAGGGAGACCCAGTACTTC	CASSAGQRETQYF
NA	TRBV7-8	TRBD1	TRBJ1-1	TGTGCCAGCAGCTTAGTACAGGGGGGGGACACTGAAGCTTTCTTT	CASSLVQGGDTEAFF
NA	TRBV2	NA	TRBJ1-4	TGTGCCAGCAGTGTAGGGGTTTGGGAAAAACTGTTTTTT	CASSVGVWEKLFF
NA	TRBV27	NA	TRBJ1-1	TGTGCCAGCAGCTCGACAGTATTAATCCGGGCTGAAGCTTTCTTT	CASSSTVLIRAEAFF
NA	TRBV10-3	NA	TRBJ2-7	TGTGCCATCAGGTACAGGTACGAGCAGTACTTC	CAIRYRYEQYF
NA	TRBV7-8	NA	TRBJ1-1	TGTGCCAGCAGCTTAGTTGCCGGGAACACTGAAGCTTTCTTT	CASSLVAGNTEAFF
NA	TRBV7-2	NA	TRBJ2-2	TGTGCCAGCAGCTTAGTAGTCGGGGGTGCCGGGGAGCTGTTTTTT	CASSLVVGGAGELFF
NA	TRBV28	TRBD2	TRBJ2-7	TGTGCCAGCAATCGTAGCGGGAGGGTCTCCTACGAGCAGTACTTC	CASNRSGRVSYEQYF
NA	TRBV19	NA	TRBJ2-3	TGTGCCAGTAGTATTGGAAAGGGGTCCGGGCTTAGCACAGATACGCAGTATTTT	CASSIGKGSGLSTDTQYF
NA	TRBV9	TRBD2	TRBJ2-1	TGTGCCAGCAGCGCCCTAGCGGGAACCTACAATGAGCAGTTCTTC	CASSALAGTYNEQFF
NA	TRBV10-1	TRBD1	TRBJ1-2	TGCGCCAGCAGTGATTGGGACAGGGGCAGTGGTGGCTACACCTTC	CASSDWDRGSGGYTF
NA	TRBV20-1	TRBD2	TRBJ2-5	TGCAGTGCTAGTGGCGGGAGCATGGAGACCCAGTACTTC	CSASGGSMETQYF
NA	TRBV10-3	NA	TRBJ1-1	TGTGCCATCAGGCTCACAGAGAACACTGAAGCTTTCTTT	CAIRLTENTEAFF
NA	TRBV20-1	TRBD2	TRBJ2-1	TGCAGTGCTAGTAATTTAGCGGGAGGCCCCACCTCCTACAATGAGCAGTTCTTC	CSASNLAGGPTSYNEQFF
NA	TRBV6-2/TRBV6-3	TRBD1	TRBJ1-1	TGTGCCAGCAGTTATGGGACAGTTTTGAACACTGAAGCTTTCTTT	CASSYGTVLNTEAFF
NA	TRBV3-1/TRBV3-2	NA	TRBJ1-1	TGTGCCAGCAGCCTTGCGGGGGGGATGAACACTGAAGCTTTCTTT	CASSLAGGMNTEAFF
NA	TRBV5-5	NA	TRBJ1-3	TGTGCCAGCAGCGGGATACAGGGTAGCTCTGGAAACACCATATATTTT	CASSGIQGSSGNTIYF
NA	TRBV25-1	TRBD1	TRBJ2-1	TGTGCCAGCACCGTGGCGGGACAGGGGGCCGGCAATGAGCAGTTCTTC	CASTVAGQGAGNEQFF
NA	TRBV2	TRBD1	TRBJ2-2	TGTGCCACAGGACAGGGTAACACCGGGGAGCTGTTTTTT	CATGQGNTGELFF
NA	TRBV7-9	TRBD1	TRBJ1-3	TGTGCCAGCAGCGCTGGGACAGGAGGAACGGGAAACACCATATATTTT	CASSAGTGGTGNTIYF
NA	TRBV11-2	TRBD2	TRBJ2-1	TGTGCCAGCAGCCCGCGGACTAGCGGGGTCAATGAGCAGTTCTTC	CASSPRTSGVNEQFF
NA	TRBV11-2	TRBD1	TRBJ2-5	TGTGCCAGCAGCCCTAGAGTACAGGGGGTACGGAAGGAGACCCAGTACTTC	CASSPRVQGVRKETQYF
NA	TRBV28	NA	TRBJ2-3	TGTGCCACTGGCAGTGGTCCAGATACGCAGTATTTT	CATGSGPDTQYF
NA	TRBV28	NA	TRBJ2-7	TGTGCCAGCAGTTCCTCGGGGTCGATCTCCTACGAGCAGTACTTC	CASSSSGSISYEQYF
NA	TRBV19	NA	TRBJ1-3	TGTGCCATCGGAGGGGCCTCTGGAAACACCATATATTTT	CAIGGASGNTIYF
NA	TRBV19	NA	TRBJ2-3	TGTGCCAGTAGTACCGTCCTTAGCACAGATACGCAGTATTTT	CASSTVLSTDTQYF
NA	TRBV6-5	NA	TRBJ1-5	TGTGCCAGCAGTTACGTGGGCGGGCAGCCCCAGCATTTT	CASSYVGGQPQHF
NA	TRBV7-2	NA	TRBJ2-5	TGTGCCAGCAGCTCCACAGGGATTAGAGAGACCCAGTACTTC	CASSSTGIRETQYF
NA	TRBV10-1	TRBD1	TRBJ2-1	TGCGCCAGCAGTTGGACAGGTTCGGCCTACAATGAGCAGTTCTTC	CASSWTGSAYNEQFF
NA	TRBV5-1	NA	TRBJ2-1	TGCGCCAGCAGCTCCGGGACTGGCAATTACAATGAGCAGTTCTTC	CASSSGTGNYNEQFF
NA	TRBV7-2	NA	TRBJ2-3	TGTGCCAGCAGCTCTAGGCGCTTCTCCCCTAGCACAGATACGCAGTATTTT	CASSSRRFSPSTDTQYF
NA	TRBV11-3	TRBD2	TRBJ2-2	TGTGCCAGCAGCGCGACTAGCGGGGGCACCGGGGAGCTGTTTTTT	CASSATSGGTGELFF
NA	TRBV28	NA	TRBJ1-6	TGTGCCAGCAGTTTAGCTCCGACAGGAATGTATAATTCACCCCTCCACTTT	CASSLAPTGMYNSPLHF
few	TRBV7-9	TRBD1	TRBJ1-2	TGTGCCAGCAGCTTTGACGGGACAGGGACAATGGGAGGCTACACCTTC	CASSFDGTGTMGGYTF
NA	TRBV28	NA	TRBJ2-1	TGTGCCAGCAGTCGCTCTCCGAGCTCCTACAATGAGCAGTTCTTC	CASSRSPSSYNEQFF
NA	TRBV24-1	NA	TRBJ1-2	TGTGCCACCAGTGCTCAGGGGAATGGCTACACCTTC	CATSAQGNGYTF
NA	TRBV6-6	NA	TRBJ1-5	TGTGCCAGCAGTTTCGATCCTCGAAGCCAGCCCCAGCATTTT	CASSFDPRSQPQHF
NA	TRBV28	NA	TRBJ2-3	TGTGCCAGCAGTGCTGGACAGAGCACAGATACGCAGTATTTT	CASSAGQSTDTQYF
NA	TRBV6-5	TRBD1	TRBJ1-2	TGTGCCAGCAGTCAGGACAGGGAGGCTAACTATGGCTACACCTTC	CASSQDREANYGYTF
once	TRBV7-9	NA	TRBJ1-6	TGTGCCAGCAGCTTATTGGGGAGCTCCTATAATTCACCCCTCCACTTT	CASSLLGSSYNSPLHF
NA	TRBV6-5	TRBD1	TRBJ2-7	TGTGCCAGCAGACCCGACAGGGGGCACGCAAAGGAGCAGTACTTC	CASRPDRGHAKEQYF
NA	TRBV9	NA	TRBJ1-5	TGTGCCAGCAGCGCCCGTCCCGTGGCTTCCGCCAATCAGCCCCAGCATTTT	CASSARPVASANQPQHF